What follows are 14 T cell receptor beta chains derived from one specimen sequenced in a study of T cells and Merkel cell carcinoma outcomes (dated by TCRdb to about 2020). The method was the immunoSEQ multiplex PCR assay. Sourced from immuneACCESS, this table was stored by TCRdb with only in-frame sequences that have V and J called. A share of the clones is absent; for the studies checked, an unresolved V gene accounts for under half, and the remainder has no known explanation. The sample records roughly 9,200 clones, less than 90% of which are singletons. Around 2.5% of the sample rests with the top ten. Sequenced input: tumor tissue from Merkel cell carcinoma. All receptors derive from a human donor with Merkel cell carcinoma.

This sequence joins TRBV7-2 and TRBJ2-3, with a tentative D call TRBD1 (6 bases). Per germline, CDR1 SGHTA and CDR2 FQGNSA. Trimming took 5 bases from V and 14 from J, leaving 14 bases between them. This CDR3 spans 11 amino acids. CDR3 DNA: TGTGCCAGCAGCAAGACAGGTGTCCCGTATTTT. Translation: CASSKTGVPYF.

V and J are TRBV7-8 and TRBJ2-5; D not resolved. There are 15 residues in the CDR3. Trimming pared 1 base from V and 2 bases from J, leaving 11 bases between. Germline values: CDR1 SGHVS, CDR2 FQNEAQ. The CDR3 sequence is CASSLDLVRQETQYF. The CDR3, as DNA: TGTGCCAGCAGCTTAGATCTAGTGCGGCAAGAGACCCAGTACTTC.

This sequence joins TRBV7-9 and TRBJ1-1; D unclear. The CDR3 consists of 14 residues. Germline V gives CDR1 SEHNR, CDR2 FQNEAQ (reference sequence). V was shortened by 0 bases and J by 4 bases, with 9 bases between the two germline ends. Here the CDR3 reads CASSLASVGTEAFF. The CDR3 DNA reads as TGTGCCAGCAGCTTAGCGTCGGTGGGCACTGAAGCTTTCTTT. Based on the CDR3 plus reference TRBV7-9 and TRBJ1-1, the full variable domain is DTGVSQNPRHKITKRGQNVTFRCDPISEHNRLYWYRQTLGQGPEFLTYFQNEAQLEKSRLLSDRFSAERPKGSFSTLEIQRTEQGDSAMYLCASSLASVGTEAFFGQGTRLTVV.

The rearrangement joins TRBV5-1 to TRBJ2-1; D tentatively fits TRBD1 or TRBD2 (5 bases each). V was shortened by 4 bases and J by 9 bases, with 14 bases between the two germline ends. Germline V CDR1 and CDR2: SGHRS, YFSETQ. This CDR3 has 13 residues. The CDR3 spells CASSARRAGEQFF. The CDR3 DNA sequence: TGCGCCAGCAGCGCCCGCAGGGCGGGTGAGCAGTTCTTC.

This clone was detected only once. V is TRBV7-9 and J is TRBJ1-1; no clear D gene. With 3 bases removed from V and 3 bases from J, the gap between germline ends came to 5 bases. The CDR3 totals 12 residues. Per the germline V gene, CDR1 is SEHNR and CDR2 is FQNEAQ (reference sequence). CDR3 residues: CASSFEYTEAFF. CDR3 sequence (DNA): TGTGCCAGCAGCTTTGAGTACACTGAAGCTTTCTTT.

The chain is built from TRBV6-5 and TRBJ2-1; D uncertain. The germline gives CDR1 MNHEY, CDR2 SVGAGI. CDR3 length: 13 residues. The V and J ends lost 4 bases and 4 bases respectively, with 8 bases between them. This chain's CDR3 is CASSLVGYNEQFF. The CDR3 DNA reads as TGTGCCAGCAGTTTAGTGGGGTACAATGAGCAGTTCTTC.

The CDR3 loop is CASSLEGGITYEQYF. The CDR3, as DNA: TGCGCCAGCAGCTTGGAAGGGGGAATAACCTACGAGCAGTACTTC. The chain combines TRBV5-1 with TRBJ2-7; possibly TRBD1 for D (6 bases). The CDR3 length is 15 residues. Trimming cost V 0 bases and J 2 bases, with 12 bases left between them. Germline lookup yields CDR1 SGHRS and CDR2 YFSETQ.

The chain links TRBV7-9 to TRBJ2-6; unclear D gene. Trimming left V 1 base short and J 0 bases short, with 10 bases between. Per germline, CDR1 SEHNR and CDR2 FQNEAQ (reference sequence). The CDR3 has 17 residues. This CDR3 is CASSLEGRYSGANVLTF. In DNA form, the CDR3 reads TGTGCCAGCAGCTTAGAGGGCAGGTACTCTGGGGCCAACGTCCTGACTTTC.

The rearrangement uses TRBV7-2 and TRBJ1-5; D is possibly TRBD1 (5 bases). Germline assignment: CDR1 SGHTA and CDR2 FQGNSA. There are 17 residues in the CDR3. V lost 5 bases and J lost 1, with 18 bases in between. The chain's CDR3 is CASSRVGGIASNQPQHF. The CDR3 nucleotides are TGTGCCAGCAGCAGAGTCGGGGGTATAGCGAGCAATCAGCCCCAGCATTTT.

The genes are TRBV18 and TRBJ1-1, with D possibly matching TRBD1 (6 bases). CDR3 length: 13 amino acids. Germline CDR1 reads KGHSH; CDR2 reads LQKENI. V was shortened by 7 bases and J by 5 bases, with 14 bases between the two germline ends. The DNA for the CDR3 is TGTGCCAGCTTGGCGGGGGGCAAAACTGAAGCTTTCTTT. It encodes CASLAGGKTEAFF.

V is TRBV4-2 and J is TRBJ1-2; 7 nucleotides match TRBD1. The V gene's germline CDR1 is LGHNA and CDR2 YNFKEQ. CDR3 length: 15 residues. Trimming removed 0 bases from V and 4 bases from J; junction bases left unmatched: 5. The CDR3 sequence is CASSQETGRIYGYTF. Here the CDR3 DNA reads TGTGCCAGCAGCCAAGAGACAGGGAGGATCTATGGCTACACCTTC.

As concerns this clone: The junction departs from the called germline gene at one end, perhaps through a read error. The J gene is TRBJ1-1, the V gene TRBV29-1, with D maybe TRBD1 (5 bases). Germline V gene lookup returns CDR1 SQVTM and CDR2 ANQGSEA. The CDR3 has 12 amino acids. The CDR3 nucleotides read TGCAACGTTGACCCCGTAGGGGCTGAAGCTTTCTTT. Its translation is CNVDPVGAEAFF.

Note on this clone: Distinct nucleotide sequences in the sample also encode this CDR3. The J gene is TRBJ2-3, the V gene TRBV18; D not certain. The CDR3 is made up of 13 amino acids. The V end was cut by 0 bases, the J end by 0 bases, with 1 base between. The germline V gene has CDR1 KGHSH and CDR2 LQKENI. For the CDR3, the DNA is TGTGCCAGCTCACCACCGAGCACAGATACGCAGTATTTT. Protein: CASSPPSTDTQYF.

The J gene is TRBJ2-7, the V gene TRBV30, with 7 positions matching TRBD2. This CDR3 region has 13 residues. Germline loops: CDR1 GTSNPN, CDR2 SVGIG (reference sequence). With 8 bases clipped from V and 0 bases from J, the junction kept 7 bases outside the gene matches. The CDR3 spells CAGGTKSSYEQYF. CDR3 in DNA: TGTGCCGGGGGGACTAAAAGCTCCTACGAGCAGTACTTC.